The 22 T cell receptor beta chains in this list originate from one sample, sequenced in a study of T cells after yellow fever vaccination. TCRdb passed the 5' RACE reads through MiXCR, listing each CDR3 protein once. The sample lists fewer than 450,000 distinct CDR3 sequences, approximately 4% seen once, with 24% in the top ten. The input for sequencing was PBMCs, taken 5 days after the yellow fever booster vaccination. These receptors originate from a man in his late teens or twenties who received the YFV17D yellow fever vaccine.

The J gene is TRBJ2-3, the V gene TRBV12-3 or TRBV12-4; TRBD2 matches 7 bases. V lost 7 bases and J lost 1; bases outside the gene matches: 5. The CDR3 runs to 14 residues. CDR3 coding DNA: TGTGCCAGCACCCAAGCGGGGCGCACAGATACGCAGTATTTT. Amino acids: CASTQAGRTDTQYF.

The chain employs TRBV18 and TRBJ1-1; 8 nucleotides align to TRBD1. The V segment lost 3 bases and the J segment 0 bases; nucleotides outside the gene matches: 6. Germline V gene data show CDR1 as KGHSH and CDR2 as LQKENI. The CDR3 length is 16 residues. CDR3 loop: CASSPGQVGLNTEAFF. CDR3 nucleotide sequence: TGTGCCAGCTCACCGGGACAGGTTGGACTGAACACTGAAGCTTTCTTT.

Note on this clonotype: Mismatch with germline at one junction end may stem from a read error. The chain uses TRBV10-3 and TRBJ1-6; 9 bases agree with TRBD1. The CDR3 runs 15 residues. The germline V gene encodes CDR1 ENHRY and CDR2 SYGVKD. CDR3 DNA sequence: TGTGCCATCAGCCCCCGGACAGGGGAGAATTCACCCATCCACTTT. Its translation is CAISPRTGENSPIHF.

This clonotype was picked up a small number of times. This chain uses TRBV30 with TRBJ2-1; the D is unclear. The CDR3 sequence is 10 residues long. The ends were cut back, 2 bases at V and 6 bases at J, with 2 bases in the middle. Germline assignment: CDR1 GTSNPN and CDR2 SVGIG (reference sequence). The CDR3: CAWSFNEQFF. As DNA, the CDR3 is TGTGCCTGGAGTTTCAATGAGCAGTTCTTC.

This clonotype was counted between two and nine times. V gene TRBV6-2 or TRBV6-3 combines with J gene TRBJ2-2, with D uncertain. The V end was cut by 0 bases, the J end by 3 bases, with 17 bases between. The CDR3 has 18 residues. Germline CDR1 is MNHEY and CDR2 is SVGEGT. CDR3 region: CASSYSTVTGGDTGELFF. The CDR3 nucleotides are TGTGCCAGCAGTTACTCCACGGTTACCGGTGGGGACACCGGGGAGCTGTTTTTT.

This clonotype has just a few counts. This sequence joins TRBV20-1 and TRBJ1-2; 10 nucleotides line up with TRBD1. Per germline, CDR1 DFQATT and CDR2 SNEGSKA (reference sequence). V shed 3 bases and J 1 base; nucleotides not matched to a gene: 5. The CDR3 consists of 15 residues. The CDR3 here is CSASTGQGVNYGYTF. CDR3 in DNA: TGCAGTGCTAGCACTGGACAGGGGGTTAACTATGGCTACACCTTC.

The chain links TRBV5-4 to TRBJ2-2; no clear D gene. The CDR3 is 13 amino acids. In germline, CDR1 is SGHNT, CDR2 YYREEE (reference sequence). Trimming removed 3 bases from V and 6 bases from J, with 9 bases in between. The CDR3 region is CASSYRKPGELFF. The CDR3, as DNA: TGTGCCAGCAGCTACCGGAAACCCGGGGAGCTGTTTTTT.

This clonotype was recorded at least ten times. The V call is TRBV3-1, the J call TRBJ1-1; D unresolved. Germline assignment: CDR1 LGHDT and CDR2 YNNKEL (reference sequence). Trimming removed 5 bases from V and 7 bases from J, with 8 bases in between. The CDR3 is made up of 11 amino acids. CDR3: CASSKLDEAFF. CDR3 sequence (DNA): TGTGCCAGCAGCAAACTTGATGAAGCTTTCTTT.

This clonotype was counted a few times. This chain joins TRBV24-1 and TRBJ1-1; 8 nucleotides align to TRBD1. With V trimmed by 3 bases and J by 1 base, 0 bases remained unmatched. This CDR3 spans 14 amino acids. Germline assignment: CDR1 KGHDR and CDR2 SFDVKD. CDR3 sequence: CATSDGQGNTEAFF. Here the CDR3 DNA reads TGTGCCACCAGTGATGGACAGGGGAACACTGAAGCTTTCTTT.

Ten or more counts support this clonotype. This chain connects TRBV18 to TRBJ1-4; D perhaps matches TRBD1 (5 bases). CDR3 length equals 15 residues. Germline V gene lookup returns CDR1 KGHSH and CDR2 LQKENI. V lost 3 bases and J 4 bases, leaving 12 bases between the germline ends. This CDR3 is CASSPRDGSNEKLFF. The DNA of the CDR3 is TGTGCCAGCTCACCTAGGGACGGAAGTAATGAAAAACTGTTTTTT.

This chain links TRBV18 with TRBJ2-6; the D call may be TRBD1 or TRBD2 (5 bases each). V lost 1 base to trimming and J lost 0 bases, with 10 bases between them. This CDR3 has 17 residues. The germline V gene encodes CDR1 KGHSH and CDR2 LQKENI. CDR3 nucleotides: TGTGCCAGCTCACCACTCTGGGGGAGCTCTGGGGCCAACGTCCTGACTTTC. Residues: CASSPLWGSSGANVLTF.

The CDR3 here is CASSQVTDRGDEKLFF. The CDR3 DNA reads as TGCGCCAGCAGCCAAGTTACAGACAGGGGGGATGAAAAACTGTTTTTT. V usage is TRBV4-1 and J usage is TRBJ1-4, with 9 positions matching TRBD1. V shed 1 base and J 6 bases; nucleotides not matched to a gene: 6. This CDR3 is built from 16 residues. Germline-derived CDR1 and CDR2 are MGHRA and YSYEKL.

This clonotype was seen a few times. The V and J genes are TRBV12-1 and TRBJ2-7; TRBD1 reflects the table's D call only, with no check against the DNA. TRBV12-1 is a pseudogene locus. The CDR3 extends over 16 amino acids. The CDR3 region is CASSMGRGCNSYEQYV. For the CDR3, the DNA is TGTGCCAGCAGCATGGGGAGAGGGTGCAATTCCTACGAGCAGTACGTC.

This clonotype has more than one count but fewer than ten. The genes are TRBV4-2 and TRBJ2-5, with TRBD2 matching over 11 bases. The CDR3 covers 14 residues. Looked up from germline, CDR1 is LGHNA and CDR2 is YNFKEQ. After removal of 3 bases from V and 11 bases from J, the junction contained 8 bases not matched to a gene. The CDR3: CASSQSRLAGYQYF. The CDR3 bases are TGTGCCAGCAGCCAGAGTCGACTAGCGGGGTATCAGTACTTC.

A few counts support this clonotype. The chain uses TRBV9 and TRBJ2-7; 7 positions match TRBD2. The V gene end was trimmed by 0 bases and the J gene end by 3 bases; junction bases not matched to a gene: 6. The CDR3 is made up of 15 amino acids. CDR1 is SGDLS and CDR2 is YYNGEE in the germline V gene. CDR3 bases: TGTGCCAGCAGCGTAGCCGCGGGGGTCTTCTACGAGCAGTACTTC. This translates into CASSVAAGVFYEQYF. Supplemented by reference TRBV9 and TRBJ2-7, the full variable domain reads DSGVTQTPKHLITATGQRVTLRCSPRSGDLSVYWYQQSLDQGLQFLIQYYNGEERAKGNILERFSAQQFPDLHSELNLSSLELGDSALYFCASSVAAGVFYEQYFGPGTRLTVT.

This CDR3 is CASGVTSGGNEQFF. The CDR3, as DNA: TGTGCCAGCGGGGTGACTAGCGGGGGCAATGAGCAGTTCTTC. This chain joins TRBV7-2 and TRBJ2-1, with 12 nucleotides matching TRBD2. Germline assignment: CDR1 SGHTA and CDR2 FQGNSA. The CDR3 is made up of 14 amino acids. The junction had 5 bases not matched to a gene; V was cut back by 8 bases and J by 6 bases.

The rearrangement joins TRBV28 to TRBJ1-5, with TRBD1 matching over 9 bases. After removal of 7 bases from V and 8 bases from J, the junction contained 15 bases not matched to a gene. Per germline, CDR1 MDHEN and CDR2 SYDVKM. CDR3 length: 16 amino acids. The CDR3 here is CASNTAGQGVDKPQHF. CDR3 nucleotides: TGTGCCAGCAACACCGCGGGACAGGGCGTCGATAAGCCCCAGCATTTT.

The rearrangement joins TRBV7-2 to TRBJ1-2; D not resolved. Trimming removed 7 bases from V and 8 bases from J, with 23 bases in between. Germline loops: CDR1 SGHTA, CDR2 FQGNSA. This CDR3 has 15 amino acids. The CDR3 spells CASTPLVFISTGYTF. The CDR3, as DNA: TGTGCCAGCACCCCCTTAGTTTTTATTTCTACGGGCTACACCTTC.

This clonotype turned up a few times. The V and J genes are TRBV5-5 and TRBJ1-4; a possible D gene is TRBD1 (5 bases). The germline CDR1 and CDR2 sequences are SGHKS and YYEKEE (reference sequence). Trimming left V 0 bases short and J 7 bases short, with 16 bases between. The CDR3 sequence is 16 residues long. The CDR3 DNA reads TGTGCCAGCAGCTTGGCCTGGCAGGGAGTCTCTGAAAAACTGTTTTTT. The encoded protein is CASSLAWQGVSEKLFF.

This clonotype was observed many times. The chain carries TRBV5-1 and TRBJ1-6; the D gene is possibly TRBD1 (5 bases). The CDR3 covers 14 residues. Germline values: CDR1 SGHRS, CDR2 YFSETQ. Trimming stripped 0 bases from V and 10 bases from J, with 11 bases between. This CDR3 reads CASSLDRLGSPLHF. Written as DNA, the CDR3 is TGCGCCAGCAGCTTGGACAGGTTAGGATCACCCCTCCACTTT. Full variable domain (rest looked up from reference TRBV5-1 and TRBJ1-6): KAGVTQTPRYLIKTRGQQVTLSCSPISGHRSVSWYQQTPGQGLQFLFEYFSETQRNKGNFPGRFSGRQFSNSRSEMNVSTLELGDSALYLCASSLDRLGSPLHFGNGTRLTVT.

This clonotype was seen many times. Here the CDR3 DNA reads TGTGCCAGCAGCGCCGCGAACTCTAGAGATACGCAGTATTTT. It translates to CASSAANSRDTQYF. The V gene is TRBV12-3 or TRBV12-4, the J gene TRBJ2-3; D is uncertain. Trimming removed 6 bases at V and 5 bases at J, with 15 bases between. The CDR3 totals 14 residues.

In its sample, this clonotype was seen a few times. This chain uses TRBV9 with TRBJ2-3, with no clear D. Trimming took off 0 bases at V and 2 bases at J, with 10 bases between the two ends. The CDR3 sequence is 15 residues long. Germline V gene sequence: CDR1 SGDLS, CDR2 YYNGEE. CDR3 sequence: CASSVGSATTDTQYF. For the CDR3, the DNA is TGTGCCAGCAGCGTAGGGTCAGCTACCACAGATACGCAGTATTTT.